Below, one TCR beta chain is given with its context. The antigen is unknown. The source of the sample is a study of T cell responses to AZD1222 COVID-19 vaccine. About the research overall: Pooled in the analysis were second doses at about 4 or about 12 weeks. Broader study findings: The study found Spike-specific TCR breadth and depth rose after two AZD1222 doses.

Germline V gene data show CDR1 as SGHRS and CDR2 as YFSETQ. Losses at the gene ends were 2 bases for V and 3 bases for J; bases not matched to a gene: 0. The CDR3 is 14 amino acids. Generated by immunoSEQ multiplex PCR, the TCRdb table keeps only in-frame clones and is missing some. The sample carries some 150,000 clones, around 89% recorded once. The chain uses TRBV5-1 and TRBJ2-5, with 11 nucleotides matching TRBD2. The clonotype originates from an adult in good health. Sequencing used peripheral blood, obtained on day 0 of AZD1222 vaccination. The CDR3 DNA follows: TGCGCCAGCAGCTTACTAGCGGGAGAAGAGACCCAGTACTTC. It encodes CASSLLAGEETQYF.